This TCR beta chain was retrieved from a study of blood T cell repertoires in COVID-19. Germline CDR1 and CDR2: SEHNR and FQNEAQ (reference sequence). Unmatched junction bases numbered 9, after V lost 5 bases and J lost 2 bases. The CDR3 contains 17 residues. In the study's own analysis: Nucleated cell counts were estimated from reference gene primer amplification. TCRdb's table, derived via immunoSEQ multiplex PCR, lists solely in-frame clones and lacks some. From that table come the V and J calls and clone size; the DNA was used to work out D and trimming. Of about 190,000 clones in the sample, approximately 79% were seen once.

The sequence came from a man aged 50 to 59 who had recovered from COVID-19. V is TRBV7-9 and J is TRBJ2-1; 10 bases fit TRBD2. Sequenced material: peripheral blood. The CDR3 sequence is CASSPRGSGRAYNEQFF. As DNA, the CDR3 is TGTGCCAGCAGCCCTCGGGGGAGCGGGAGGGCCTACAATGAGCAGTTCTTC.